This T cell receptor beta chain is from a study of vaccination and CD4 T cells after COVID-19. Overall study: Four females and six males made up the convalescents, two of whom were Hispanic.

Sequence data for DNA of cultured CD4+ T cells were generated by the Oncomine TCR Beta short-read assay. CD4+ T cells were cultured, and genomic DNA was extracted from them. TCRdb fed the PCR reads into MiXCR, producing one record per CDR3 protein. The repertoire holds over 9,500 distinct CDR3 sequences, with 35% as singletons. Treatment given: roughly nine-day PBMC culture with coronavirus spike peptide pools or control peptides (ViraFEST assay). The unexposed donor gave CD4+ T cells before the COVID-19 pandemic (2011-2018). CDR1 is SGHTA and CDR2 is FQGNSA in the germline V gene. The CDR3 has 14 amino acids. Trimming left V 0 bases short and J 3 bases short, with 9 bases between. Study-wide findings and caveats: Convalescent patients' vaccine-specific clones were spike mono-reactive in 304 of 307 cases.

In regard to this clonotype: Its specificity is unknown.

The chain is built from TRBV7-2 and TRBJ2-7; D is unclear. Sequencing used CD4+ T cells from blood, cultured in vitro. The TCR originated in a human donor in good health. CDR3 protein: CASSLAGQNYEQYF. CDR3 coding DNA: TGTGCCAGCAGCTTAGCCGGGCAGAACTACGAGCAGTACTTC.